This paragraph reports one TCR beta chain. No antigen is known for it. This table comes from immunoSEQ multiplex PCR, and its TCRdb copy is limited to in-frame clones, with some not included. Of thousands of clones listed, 74% were seen once; the top ten hold 16%. The data were obtained in a study of chemoradiotherapy in HPV16-positive cancers. Broader study findings: In HPV16-positive patients, HPV-responsive T-cell expansion tracked better recurrence-free survival. The functional HPV-specific definition rests on just two HPV16-positive patients.

This CDR3 has 15 residues. Germline V gives CDR1 GTSNPN, CDR2 SVGIG (reference sequence). V lost 8 bases and J lost 6, with 23 bases in between. The receptor was isolated from a human donor with HPV-associated anogenital cancer. This specimen consisted of tumor tissue, obtained from a patient who underwent chemoradiotherapy. The chain is built from TRBV30 and TRBJ1-3; a possible D gene is TRBD1 (6 bases). In DNA form, the CDR3 reads TGTGCCCCCCCTGCAGTTGGGGGGCATCAAAACACCATATATTTT. Translating it yields CAPPAVGGHQNTIYF.